This is a list of T cell receptor beta chains from one sample in a study of T cells after yellow fever vaccination. MiXCR, applied by TCRdb to the 5' RACE reads, yields one record per CDR3 protein. The sample carries under 600,000 distinct CDR3 sequences, 20% to 25% recorded once. The specimen was PBMCs, collected less than 25 days after the first yellow fever vaccination. These TCRs come from a man younger than 30 who received the YFV17D yellow fever vaccine. The conserved cysteine and the conserved F or W are not part of the CDR3 here. Size is stated for part of the rows, as once, few or many counts, or as a class when the clone is expanded.

TRBV7-3,-,ASSLTRKTENTEAF
TRBV6-2/TRBV6-3,-,ASSYPGPPGYEQY
TRBV7-2,-,ASSLTPGPAGELF
TRBV30,-,AWSKGQGVNEQY
TRBV20-1,-,SASQATEIKETQY
TRBV5-1,few,ASSRSGTANSPLH
TRBV20-1,-,SDRTAGLSPT
TRBV7-2,once,ASSAWTEETQY
TRBV28,-,ASPPIRGDRTDTQY
TRBV20-1,few,SAREGGTNTEAF
TRBV19,-,ASSAVGDKAF
TRBV18,few,ASSPGQGGGNEQF
TRBV11-1,few,ASSSPTGAALEFTGELF
TRBV6-5,-,ASSYSKMATNEKLF
TRBV6-2/TRBV6-3,-,ASAGETQY
TRBV30,-,AWSAGTGNQPQH
TRBV20-1,-,SARDDGDTQY
TRBV4-3,-,ASSQDGSGDTDTQY
TRBV20-1,-,SARGWGHSSYEQY
TRBV20-1,-,SASGSSTDTQY
TRBV12-3/TRBV12-4,-,ASSFGQALTGLKD
TRBV12-3/TRBV12-4,-,ASSIRQGGNQPQH
TRBV6-5,-,ASSYSLGINEKLF
TRBV6-5,few,ASSLLVGRVQF
TRBV6-6,-,ASSSEGPYEQY
TRBV2,-,ASRPGLAGGGETQY
TRBV27,few,ASSYGQTEAF
TRBV5-1,few,ASSLAGGVQETQY
TRBV14,-,ASSHPTGETQY
TRBV4-3,few,ASSQEGQGYGYT
TRBV7-3,many,ASSRGGGLNEQF